This TCR beta chain stems from a study of shared clonotypes between healthy human individuals. Trimming removed 1 base at V and 3 bases at J, with 13 bases between. The CDR3 has 15 residues. The germline V gene has CDR1 LNHNV and CDR2 YYDKDF (reference sequence). Splitting of each subset's genomic DNA was done evenly across several immunoSEQ plates. Some clones are missing from TCRdb's copy, which holds only in-frame ones; the method was immunoSEQ multiplex PCR. The sample comprises over a million clones, 95% to 99% of which are singletons, and roughly 0.45% rests with the top ten. Recent acute infections and vaccinations were absent in the healthy HIV-negative adult donors.

The chain couples TRBV15 to TRBJ2-7; D not resolved. The sequence came from a man aged 25 to 45 in good health. Sequenced material: naive CD4+ T cells sorted from blood. As to subset: CD45RA+ positively selected. CDR3 in amino acids: CATSRVAAAGYEQYF. The CDR3 nucleotides are TGTGCCACCAGCAGAGTTGCTGCTGCTGGCTACGAGCAGTACTTC. Full variable domain (rest looked up from reference TRBV15 and TRBJ2-7): DAMVIQNPRYQVTQFGKPVTLSCSQTLNHNVMYWYQQKSSQAPKLLFHYYDKDFNNEADTPDNFQSRRPNTSFCFLDIRSPGLGDTAMYLCATSRVAAAGYEQYFGPGTRLTVT.